This T cell receptor beta chain was sequenced for a study of vaccination and CD4 T cells after COVID-19. About the research overall: Those taking part got two shots of either the BNT162b2 or the mRNA-1273 vaccine.

This CDR3 comprises 15 residues. Germline CDR1 reads MGHDK; CDR2 reads SYGVNS. V was cut by 2 bases and J by 0 bases, with 10 bases left in between. Treatment here: roughly ten-day PBMC culture with coronavirus spike peptide pools or control peptides (ViraFEST assay). About this clonotype itself: The antigen remains unidentified.

The Oncomine TCR Beta short-read assay was applied to DNA of cultured CD4+ T cells. Genomic DNA extraction was carried out from cultured CD4+ T cells. Via MiXCR, TCRdb re-called the PCR reads, giving one row per CDR3 protein. In the table there are about 19,000 distinct CDR3 sequences, 50% to 70% of which are singletons. This sequence joins TRBV25-1 and TRBJ1-1, with D maybe TRBD1 (5 bases). This clonotype was obtained from a human donor who had recovered from COVID-19. Here the sequenced sample was CD4+ T cells from blood, cultured in vitro, taken after SARS-CoV-2 vaccination. The CDR3 sequence is CASSERRGMNTEAFF. The CDR3 region has the DNA TGTGCCAGCAGTGAAAGACGGGGCATGAACACTGAAGCTTTCTTT.